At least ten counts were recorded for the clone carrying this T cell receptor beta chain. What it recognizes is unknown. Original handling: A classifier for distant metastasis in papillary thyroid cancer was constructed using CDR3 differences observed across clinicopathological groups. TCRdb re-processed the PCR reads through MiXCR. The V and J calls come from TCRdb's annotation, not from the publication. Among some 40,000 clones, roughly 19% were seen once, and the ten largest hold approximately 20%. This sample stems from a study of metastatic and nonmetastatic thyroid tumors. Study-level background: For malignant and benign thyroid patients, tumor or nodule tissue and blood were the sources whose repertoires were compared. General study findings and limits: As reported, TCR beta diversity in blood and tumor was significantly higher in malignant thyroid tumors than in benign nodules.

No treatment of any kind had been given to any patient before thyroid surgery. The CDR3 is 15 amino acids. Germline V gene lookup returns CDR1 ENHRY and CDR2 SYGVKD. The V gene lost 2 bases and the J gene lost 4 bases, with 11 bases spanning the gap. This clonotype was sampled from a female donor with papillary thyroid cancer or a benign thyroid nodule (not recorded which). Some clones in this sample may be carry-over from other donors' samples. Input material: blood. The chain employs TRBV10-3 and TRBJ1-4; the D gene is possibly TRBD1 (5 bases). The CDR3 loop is CAISERGDSNEKLFF. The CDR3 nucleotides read TGTGCCATCAGTGAGAGAGGGGATAGTAATGAAAAACTGTTTTTT.